The 6 T cell receptor beta chains listed next were all sequenced from one sample in a study of OX40 agonist ivuxolimab in advanced cancers. Method: immunoSEQ multiplex PCR; TCRdb's copy keeps in-frame clones and lacks some. The repertoire has 70,000 to 85,000 clones, around 90% of them found once; the top ten carry around 6.3%. The sequenced sample was CD4+ or CD8+ T cells sorted from blood, obtained in a trial of the OX40 agonist ivuxolimab. These receptors were collected from an adult with an advanced solid tumor such as melanoma, head and neck, liver or kidney cancer.

The rearrangement joins TRBV7-2 to TRBJ2-5; 7 nucleotides agree with TRBD2. V trimming: 2 bases; J trimming: 2 bases; junction bases outside the gene matches: 2. The germline CDR1 and CDR2 sequences are SGHTA and FQGNSA. The CDR3 is 14 amino acids. CDR3 amino acids: CASSLLGGQETQYF. The CDR3 region has the DNA TGTGCCAGCAGCTTACTCGGGGGGCAAGAGACCCAGTACTTC.

The chain recombines TRBV30 with TRBJ1-1, with TRBD1 as a possible D gene (6 bases). Trimming pared 3 bases from V and 0 bases from J, leaving 14 bases between. The V gene's germline CDR1 is GTSNPN and CDR2 SVGIG (reference sequence). CDR3 length equals 15 residues. The CDR3 sequence is CAWRRGAGMNTEAFF. CDR3 nucleotides: TGTGCCTGGAGGAGGGGGGCAGGGATGAACACTGAAGCTTTCTTT.

V and J are TRBV7-3 and TRBJ2-3; the D gene is possibly TRBD1 (5 bases). The CDR3 totals 15 residues. V shed 5 bases and J shed 0 bases, with 12 bases lying between them. Germline V gene lookup returns CDR1 SGHTA and CDR2 FQGTGA. This CDR3 is CASSPIGASTDTQYF. In DNA, the CDR3 is TGTGCCAGCAGCCCCATAGGGGCTAGCACAGATACGCAGTATTTT.

The CDR3 nucleotides read TGTGCCATCAGTGATTCGATACTGGATGAGCAGTTCTTC. Its translation: CAISDSILDEQFF. J is TRBJ2-1 and V is TRBV10-3; D not resolved. Germline V lookup: CDR1 ENHRY, CDR2 SYGVKD. There are 13 residues in the CDR3. Trimming stripped 3 bases from V and 8 bases from J, with 11 bases between.

The chain uses TRBV19 and TRBJ1-2, with a tentative D call TRBD1 (5 bases). Germline V gene sequence: CDR1 LNHDA, CDR2 SQIVND (reference sequence). Trimming pared 5 bases from V and 8 bases from J, leaving 21 bases between. This CDR3 contains 15 residues. CDR3 coding DNA: TGTGCCAGTAGTCCCCTCATCACAGGTCCGGGGGGCTACACCTTC. Its protein is CASSPLITGPGGYTF.

This chain links TRBV14 with TRBJ2-1; TRBD1 agrees at 7 bases. Unmatched junction bases numbered 5, after V lost 5 bases and J lost 7 bases. Germline CDR1 is SGHDN and CDR2 is FVKESK. The CDR3 consists of 13 residues. CDR3 sequence reads: CASSYQQGNEQFF. The CDR3 DNA reads as TGTGCCAGCAGCTACCAACAGGGGAATGAGCAGTTCTTC.